This TCR beta chain came from a study of blood T cells in healthy people across ages. Study-level findings and limits: Fewer expanded clones and more diversity marked long-lived versus aged donors.

On this clonotype: Its antigen remains unknown.

The CDR3 has 15 residues. Germline CDR1 and CDR2: GTSNPN and SVGIG (reference sequence). V gave up 2 bases and J gave up 0 bases, with 12 bases separating them. It was with a sample-barcoded 5' primer and a J-beta primer mix that a second PCR of about 7 to 12 cycles was run. Using its own MiXCR run on the 5' RACE reads, TCRdb lists one record per CDR3 protein. The data contain 850,000 to 950,000 distinct CDR3 sequences, 25% to 35% of them singletons. The chain combines TRBV30 with TRBJ2-3; D not certain. Material for sequencing was blood. This sequence was found in a woman of 80 years or more in good health. DNA of the CDR3: TGTGCCTGGAGTCCAAATATAATTAGCACAGATACGCAGTATTTT. It translates to CAWSPNIISTDTQYF. The whole variable domain, remainder taken from reference TRBV30 and TRBJ2-3, is SQTIHQWPATLVQPVGSPLSLECTVEGTSNPNLYWYRQAAGRGLQLLFYSVGIGQISSEVPQNLSASRPQDRQFILSSKKLLLSDSGFYLCAWSPNIISTDTQYFGPGTRLTVL.